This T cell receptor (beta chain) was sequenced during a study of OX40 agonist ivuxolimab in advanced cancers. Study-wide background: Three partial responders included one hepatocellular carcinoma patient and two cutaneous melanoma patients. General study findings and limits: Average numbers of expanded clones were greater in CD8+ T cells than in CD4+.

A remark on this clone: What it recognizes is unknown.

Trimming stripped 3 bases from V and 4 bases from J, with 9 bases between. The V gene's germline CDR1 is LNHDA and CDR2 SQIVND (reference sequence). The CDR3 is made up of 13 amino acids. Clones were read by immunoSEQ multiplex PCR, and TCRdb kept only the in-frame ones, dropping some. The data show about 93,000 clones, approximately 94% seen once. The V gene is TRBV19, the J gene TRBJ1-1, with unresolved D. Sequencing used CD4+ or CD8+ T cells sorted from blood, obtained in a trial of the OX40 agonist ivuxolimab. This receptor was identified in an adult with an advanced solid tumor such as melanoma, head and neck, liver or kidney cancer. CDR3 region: CASSIVAGTEAFF. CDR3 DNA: TGTGCCAGTAGTATTGTCGCGGGCACTGAAGCTTTCTTT.